This TCR beta chain emerged from a study of blood T cell repertoires in COVID-19. Study summary: Both acute and convalescent COVID-19 samples were obtained from the United States, Italy and Spain. PBMCs, B-cell-depleted T cells, or T cells were the source of the cDNA or gDNA that made up the material.

In the authors' workflow: Estimates of nucleated cell counts were drawn from the amplification of reference gene primers. The table came from immunoSEQ multiplex PCR; TCRdb's copy has only in-frame clones and leaves some out. V, J and clone size are taken as reported in that table, and D and trimming were inferred from the DNA itself. The repertoire includes around 70,000 clones, roughly nine tenths of them detected once, and approximately 1.4% sits in the top ten. Germline loops: CDR1 SGHKS, CDR2 YYEKEE (reference sequence). The CDR3 runs 15 residues. The V gene end was trimmed by 1 base and the J gene end by 7 bases; junction bases not matched to a gene: 5.

The sample taken for sequencing was peripheral blood. This receptor was identified in a man aged 50-60 years with acute or convalescent COVID-19. The rearrangement uses TRBV5-5 and TRBJ1-6; 7 bases are a match to TRBD1. The CDR3 DNA is TGTGCCAGCAGCTTGCAGGTGACAGGGAATTCACCCCTCCACTTT. It encodes CASSLQVTGNSPLHF.